A selection of T cell receptor beta chains follows, all from one sample in a study of blood T cells in healthy people across ages. TCRdb re-called the 5' RACE reads through MiXCR, storing one row per CDR3 protein. The sample contains 780,000 or so distinct CDR3 sequences, approximately 60% of which appear only once. Specimen: blood. The receptor set was obtained from a man aged 40-49 years in good health. Each CDR3 is given with its conserved first and last residue. A D gene is named only where the DNA matches it firmly. For some rows the clone size is stated as once, few or many, or as a class when expanded; others skip it.

D gene	clone size	V gene	J gene	CDR3 DNA	CDR3 protein
TRBD1	-	TRBV12-3/TRBV12-4	TRBJ2-5	TGTGCCAGCAGTTACCAGGGACAGACCCAAGAGACCCAGTACTTC	CASSYQGQTQETQYF
-	few	TRBV25-1	TRBJ2-3	TGTGCCAGCAGTGAATACAGAATGGCCCTTGGGGATACGCAGTATTTT	CASSEYRMALGDTQYF
-	-	TRBV20-1	TRBJ2-1	TGCAGTGCTAGTCCTACCAATGAGCAGTTCTTC	CSASPTNEQFF
-	-	TRBV2	TRBJ1-4	TGTGCCTCTGAGGAGGCTAATGAAAAACTGTTTTTT	CASEEANEKLFF
-	-	TRBV20-1	TRBJ2-7	TGCAGTGCTAGAGATTTCAAAGGGGGACGGGGCGAGCAGTACTTC	CSARDFKGGRGEQYF
-	-	TRBV5-1	TRBJ1-5	TGCGCCAGCAGGGGGGGGTTCGGCGATCAGCCCCAGCATTTT	CASRGGFGDQPQHF
-	-	TRBV6-2/TRBV6-3	TRBJ1-1	TGTGCCAGCGGCTTGGACAGAGCGAACACTGAAGCTTTCTTT	CASGLDRANTEAFF
TRBD1	-	TRBV29-1	TRBJ1-4	TGCAGCGTGGCCGGGACAGCCAGCGGGGCTAATGAAAAACTGTTTTTT	CSVAGTASGANEKLFF
-	-	TRBV20-1	TRBJ2-2	TGCAGTGCTAGTGGCAGGACAAACACCGGGGAGCTGTTTTTT	CSASGRTNTGELFF
TRBD1	-	TRBV6-5	TRBJ1-2	TGTGCCAGCAGAAGGGACAGGGTAGGCTATGGCTACACCTTC	CASRRDRVGYGYTF
-	-	TRBV20-1	TRBJ2-1	TGCAGTGCTAGCGGGGTTAGCTCCTACAATGAGCAGTTCTTC	CSASGVSSYNEQFF
-	once	TRBV6-5	TRBJ1-1	TGTGCCAGCAGGGACGACAAAAAGAGGCGGCACACTGAAGCTTTCTTT	CASRDDKKRRHTEAFF
TRBD2	-	TRBV7-2	TRBJ2-1	TGTGCCAGCGCCGGGACTAGCGGGAGGCCCTGGGGTGAGCAGTTCTTC	CASAGTSGRPWGEQFF
-	-	TRBV24-1	TRBJ2-4	TGTGCCACCAGTGATGTGACGGACAGCTCGAACATTCAGTACTTC	CATSDVTDSSNIQYF
-	many	TRBV6-5	TRBJ1-5	TGTGCCAGCAGTTACGGGGGTAAGCAGCCCCAGCATTTT	CASSYGGKQPQHF
TRBD1	once	TRBV6-6	TRBJ1-6	TGTGCCAGCAGTTACTCGGGGACAGCAAATTCACCCCTCCACTTT	CASSYSGTANSPLHF
TRBD1	-	TRBV20-1	TRBJ2-5	TGCAGTGCAGACGGACAGGGGGCTGAGGAGACCCAGTACTTC	CSADGQGAEETQYF
-	-	TRBV5-1	TRBJ1-1	TGCGCCAGCAGCTTGAAGGCCAGCTCCATTGCTGAAGCTTTCTTT	CASSLKASSIAEAFF
-	-	TRBV12-3/TRBV12-4	TRBJ2-1	TGTGCCAGCAGTTTAGAGCTTACCAATGAGCAGTTCTTC	CASSLELTNEQFF
TRBD2	few	TRBV7-2	TRBJ2-3	TGTGCCAGCAGTGACACTAGCGGCACAGATACGCAGTATTTT	CASSDTSGTDTQYF
TRBD1	few	TRBV6-2/TRBV6-3	TRBJ1-1	TGTGCCAGCAGTATCATGGGACAGACTCAGTCGAACACTGAAGCTTTCTTT	CASSIMGQTQSNTEAFF
-	-	TRBV6-5	TRBJ2-7	TGTGCCAGCAGTTCCGACGGATTCACCTACGAGCAGTACTTC	CASSSDGFTYEQYF
-	-	TRBV24-1	TRBJ2-1	TGTGCCACCAGTGATTTGGGGGTACAGCCTTACAATGAGCAGTTCTTC	CATSDLGVQPYNEQFF
-	-	TRBV2	TRBJ2-6	TGTGCCAGCAGTGAACAGGGGTTCCCCGGGGCCAACGTCCTGACTTTC	CASSEQGFPGANVLTF
-	-	TRBV11-2	TRBJ2-7	TGTGCCAGCAGCTTAGCCCAAGAGCAGTACTTC	CASSLAQEQYF
-	-	TRBV12-3/TRBV12-4	TRBJ1-2	TGTGCCAGCAAAGGTTGGCACTCGAGGGACTATGGCTACACCTTC	CASKGWHSRDYGYTF
TRBD2	-	TRBV30	TRBJ2-3	TGTGCCTTGACTAGCGGGGTGGCAGATACGCAGTATTTT	CALTSGVADTQYF
TRBD1	-	TRBV6-6	TRBJ1-1	TGTGCCTGCTCGGACAGGGGAATCACTGAAGCTTTCTTT	CACSDRGITEAFF
-	-	TRBV7-2	TRBJ2-7	TGTGCCAGCAGCGAACGGACATATAGTTCCTACGAGCAGTACTTC	CASSERTYSSYEQYF
-	-	TRBV27	TRBJ2-7	TGTGCCAGCAGTTTTGCTGCGGATAGAACCTACGAGCAGTACTTC	CASSFAADRTYEQYF
-	-	TRBV27	TRBJ2-7	TGTGCCAGCTCCCGGGGCAGGGACGAGCAGTACTTC	CASSRGRDEQYF
TRBD1	-	TRBV12-3/TRBV12-4	TRBJ2-1	TGTGCCAGCACACTGGGACAGTCCTACAATGAGCAGTTCTTC	CASTLGQSYNEQFF
-	-	TRBV11-2	TRBJ2-3	TGTGCCAGCAGCTTAGGCGTCAGACCACAGAGCACAGATACGCAGTATTTT	CASSLGVRPQSTDTQYF
-	-	TRBV19	TRBJ2-7	TGTGCCAGTGCGGACCATGGGGGAACCTACGAGCAGTACTTC	CASADHGGTYEQYF
-	-	TRBV7-2	TRBJ2-5	TGTGCCAGCAGCCCCCCGTGGGAGAGGGAGACCCAGTACTTC	CASSPPWERETQYF
TRBD1	once	TRBV5-1	TRBJ1-1	TGCGCCAGCAGCACGAGACAGGGGTCGGACACTGAAGCTTTCTTT	CASSTRQGSDTEAFF
TRBD1	-	TRBV10-3	TRBJ1-2	TGTGCCATCAGTCCCGGGACAGGGAGCTATGGCTACACCTTC	CAISPGTGSYGYTF
-	-	TRBV3-1	TRBJ2-2	TGTGCCAGCAGGGGGACGAACACCGGGGAGCTGTTTTTT	CASRGTNTGELFF
-	few	TRBV5-1	TRBJ2-3	TGCGCCAGCAGCCTTTCTAGTAGAGGCACAGATACGCAGTATTTT	CASSLSSRGTDTQYF
-	many	TRBV16	TRBJ2-7	TGTGCCAGCAGCCCTTCTAGCTCCTACGAGCAGTACTTC	CASSPSSSYEQYF
-	-	TRBV4-3	TRBJ2-7	TGCGCCAGCAGCCAAGTCATCTCGTACGAGCAGTACTTC	CASSQVISYEQYF
TRBD2	many	TRBV20-1	TRBJ2-7	TGCAGTGCTAGAGATGCAGCGGGAGGGCTTCAGTACTTC	CSARDAAGGLQYF
-	many	TRBV12-3/TRBV12-4	TRBJ1-5	TGTGCCAGCAGTCGAGGGGTTCGGCATAGCAATCAGCCCCAGCATTTT	CASSRGVRHSNQPQHF
TRBD1	few	TRBV4-1	TRBJ2-1	TGCGCCAGCAGACCAGGGGGAGTTAACAATGAGCAGTTCTTC	CASRPGGVNNEQFF
TRBD1	-	TRBV24-1	TRBJ2-5	TGTGCCACCAGTGGGGACAGGGAAGAGACCCAGTACTTC	CATSGDREETQYF
-	few	TRBV20-1	TRBJ2-3	TGCAGTGCTCCTTTCGGCAGGACGACAGATACGCAGTATTTT	CSAPFGRTTDTQYF
TRBD2	-	TRBV11-2	TRBJ2-5	TGTGCCGGCAGCCCTGCTAGCGGGTGGTACCAAGAGGCCCAGTACTTC	CAGSPASGWYQEAQYF
-	few	TRBV27	TRBJ1-5	TGTGCCAGCAGAAAGGGGGTCAATCAGCCCCAGCATTTT	CASRKGVNQPQHF
-	-	TRBV6-6	TRBJ2-7	TGTGCCAGCAGTTACGGGCCAACGCGGGGCTCCTACGAGCAGTACTTC	CASSYGPTRGSYEQYF
TRBD2	-	TRBV6-1	TRBJ2-7	TGTGCCAGCAGTGAGGGACTAGCGGGGGCTGAACGCTACAATGAGCAGTACTTC	CASSEGLAGAERYNEQYF
-	-	TRBV2	TRBJ1-1	TGTGCCAGCAGTGAGGCGCGGGCTGGGGCTTTCTTT	CASSEARAGAFF
-	-	TRBV6-1	TRBJ2-7	TGTGCCAGCAGTCAAACGGTACTCTACGAGCAGTACTTC	CASSQTVLYEQYF
-	-	TRBV20-1	TRBJ2-1	TGCAGTGCCTGGGACCGGACTGAGAATGAGCAGTTCTTC	CSAWDRTENEQFF
-	-	TRBV18	TRBJ1-1	TGTGCCAGCTCGTCGACAGCGAAGAACACTGAAGCTTTCTTT	CASSSTAKNTEAFF
-	-	TRBV11-2	TRBJ2-1	TGTGCCAGCAGCTTAATCCGTGACCAGCGGACTCGCTCCTACAATGAGCAGTTCTTC	CASSLIRDQRTRSYNEQFF
-	-	TRBV24-1	TRBJ2-3	TGTGCCACCAGTGATTTAGCGACAGCTAGCACAGATACGCAGTATTTT	CATSDLATASTDTQYF
-	-	TRBV24-1	TRBJ2-1	TGTGCCACCAGTGATGTACTACCCGGGGATGAGCAGTTCTTC	CATSDVLPGDEQFF